Listed below are T cell receptor beta chains from one sample, sequenced in a study of blood T cell repertoires in COVID-19. Produced via immunoSEQ multiplex PCR; TCRdb's table is partial and in-frame only. The sample has roughly 180,000 clones, 82% seen once. The sequenced material came from PBMCs or T cells enriched from blood (not recorded which). These receptors all stem from a middle-aged man who had recovered from COVID-19. The CDR3 runs from the conserved cysteine through the conserved F or W. The D gene is left open where the match is weak. Not every row has a clone size; where given, it reads once, few, many or a size class.

CDR3aa,CDR3nt,d_gene,v_gene,abundance,j_gene
CASSRQVAGANVLTF,TGTGCCAGCAGCCGACAGGTGGCTGGGGCCAACGTCCTGACTTTC,.,TRBV4-2,.,TRBJ2-6
CASNHRWDQPQHF,TGTGCCAGCAACCACAGGTGGGATCAGCCCCAGCATTTT,.,TRBV7-8,.,TRBJ1-5
CASSVVRDTGELFF,TGTGCCAGCAGCGTAGTCCGGGACACCGGGGAGCTGTTTTTT,.,TRBV9,.,TRBJ2-2
CAWSAPRAFTDTQYF,TGTGCCTGGTCAGCCCCCAGAGCGTTCACAGATACGCAGTATTTT,.,TRBV30,.,TRBJ2-3
CASSSIVKLNYEQYF,TGTGCCAGCAGCTCCATCGTCAAGCTGAACTACGAGCAGTACTTC,.,TRBV5-8,.,TRBJ2-7
CASSESEWVRDYGYTF,TGTGCCAGCAGTGAATCGGAGTGGGTACGTGACTATGGCTACACCTTC,.,TRBV2,.,TRBJ1-2
CASSLVSGGLNTEAFF,TGTGCCAGCAGCTTAGTATCAGGGGGGCTCAACACTGAAGCTTTCTTT,TRBD1,TRBV7-2,.,TRBJ1-1
CATSRAGQGGLQETQYF,TGTGCCACCAGCAGAGCCGGACAGGGGGGACTCCAAGAGACCCAGTACTTC,TRBD1,TRBV15,.,TRBJ2-5
CASNPDQRANTGELFF,TGTGCCAGCAACCCGGACCAGCGGGCGAACACCGGGGAGCTGTTTTTT,.,TRBV2,few,TRBJ2-2
CASSLSTSGNTIYF,TGTGCCAGCAGTTTATCGACTTCTGGAAACACCATATATTTT,.,TRBV27,few,TRBJ1-3
CASRRVGGIGNEQFF,TGCGCCAGCAGAAGGGTGGGGGGTATAGGGAATGAGCAGTTCTTC,.,TRBV4-1,.,TRBJ2-1
CASSPLKGTDTQYF,TGTGCCAGCTCACCGCTTAAGGGGACAGATACGCAGTATTTT,.,TRBV18,few,TRBJ2-3
CASSDTSGGTDTQYF,TGTGCCAGCAGCGACACTAGCGGGGGCACAGATACGCAGTATTTT,TRBD2,TRBV9,.,TRBJ2-3
CASSLTQGEQPQHF,TGCGCCAGCAGCCTTACACAGGGGGAGCAGCCCCAGCATTTT,TRBD1,TRBV4-1,few,TRBJ1-5
CATRDRAGANVLTF,TGTGCCACCAGAGACAGGGCTGGGGCCAACGTCCTGACTTTC,TRBD1,TRBV24-1,once,TRBJ2-6
CASSLASGTDTQYF,TGTGCCAGCAGCTTGGCTAGCGGCACAGATACGCAGTATTTT,.,TRBV5-5,few,TRBJ2-3
CASSPRGGAQNTEAFF,TGTGCCAGCAGTCCCCGGGGGGGGGCCCAGAACACTGAAGCTTTCTTT,.,TRBV28,few,TRBJ1-1
CATSRETGTGGAFF,TGTGCCACCAGCAGAGAAACCGGGACAGGGGGAGCTTTCTTT,TRBD1,TRBV15,.,TRBJ1-1
CASSRLEETQYF,TGTGCCAGCAGCCGGCTGGAAGAGACCCAGTACTTC,.,TRBV3-1/TRBV3-2,.,TRBJ2-5
CASSLGASGETQYF,TGTGCTAGCAGCTTAGGGGCTAGCGGAGAGACCCAGTACTTC,TRBD2,TRBV7-7,.,TRBJ2-5
CASSPGTGGLETQYF,TGTGCCAGCAGCCCGGGGACAGGGGGTTTAGAGACCCAGTACTTC,TRBD1,TRBV9,.,TRBJ2-5
CASSLGHLNTEAFF,TGTGCCAGCAGCTTGGGACATTTGAACACTGAAGCTTTCTTT,.,TRBV7-9,.,TRBJ1-1
CASRTGSSNTGELFF,TGTGCCAGCAGAACCGGGTCCTCGAACACCGGGGAGCTGTTTTTT,.,TRBV28,.,TRBJ2-2
CARSRDTSGRETDTQYF,TGTGCCAGAAGCAGGGACACTAGCGGGAGGGAGACAGATACGCAGTATTTT,TRBD2,TRBV5-3,.,TRBJ2-3
CASSQGLRYEQYF,TGCGCCAGCAGCCAGGGACTCCGCTACGAGCAGTACTTC,.,TRBV4-3,.,TRBJ2-7
CASGQGGANTEAFF,TGCGCCAGCGGGCAAGGGGGCGCGAACACTGAAGCTTTCTTT,TRBD1,TRBV5-1,.,TRBJ1-1
CASLLGQGSNQPQHF,TGTGCCAGCCTACTGGGACAGGGGAGCAATCAGCCCCAGCATTTT,TRBD1,TRBV6-5,.,TRBJ1-5
CAWSVDGTGKNTEAFF,TGTGCCTGGAGTGTAGACGGGACAGGGAAGAACACTGAAGCTTTCTTT,TRBD1,TRBV30,once,TRBJ1-1
CASSSRLAASTDTQYF,TGTGCCAGCAGCTCTCGACTAGCGGCTAGCACAGATACGCAGTATTTT,TRBD2,TRBV9,.,TRBJ2-3
CASSEWESTADTGELFF,TGTGCCAGCAGTGAATGGGAATCGACAGCAGACACCGGGGAGCTGTTTTTT,.,TRBV25-1,.,TRBJ2-2
CASSSGQGPDTQYF,TGTGCCAGCAGTTCCGGACAGGGCCCAGATACGCAGTATTTT,TRBD1,TRBV28,once,TRBJ2-3
CASRSFPVAGGGETQYF,TGTGCCAGCAGATCTTTCCCAGTAGCGGGAGGGGGAGAGACCCAGTACTTC,TRBD2,TRBV28,few,TRBJ2-5
CASSQVSSGGDNNEQFF,TGCGCCAGCAGCCAAGTTTCGAGCGGGGGGGATAACAATGAGCAGTTCTTC,TRBD2,TRBV4-3,.,TRBJ2-1
CASSYSSGRGNEQFF,TGTGCCAGCAGTTACTCTAGCGGGAGGGGGAATGAGCAGTTCTTC,TRBD2,TRBV7-9,.,TRBJ2-1
CASSPGGAGVADTQYF,TGTGCCAGCAGCCCTGGGGGAGCGGGAGTGGCAGATACGCAGTATTTT,TRBD2,TRBV11-2,once,TRBJ2-3
CASTRDGLSGANVLTF,TGCGCCAGCACGCGGGACGGGCTCTCTGGGGCCAACGTCCTGACTTTC,.,TRBV5-1,.,TRBJ2-6
CASSLRQDGEQFF,TGTGCCAGCAGCTTAAGGCAAGATGGTGAGCAGTTCTTC,.,TRBV7-3,.,TRBJ2-1
CASSPTHGSTDTQYF,TGTGCCAGCAGCCCCACCCACGGTAGCACAGATACGCAGTATTTT,.,TRBV7-3,.,TRBJ2-3
CASSAETGELFF,TGCGCCAGCAGTGCCGAGACCGGGGAGCTGTTTTTT,.,TRBV5-1,.,TRBJ2-2
CASSQGTTESYEQYF,TGCGCCAGCAGCCAAGGAACGACAGAGTCTTACGAGCAGTACTTC,.,TRBV4-3,.,TRBJ2-7
CASSQERTGYTIYF,TGCGCCAGCAGCCAAGAACGTACGGGATACACCATATATTTT,.,TRBV4-3,.,TRBJ1-3
CASSLGDRISPPLHF,TGTGCCAGCAGCTTGGGGGACAGAATTAGTCCACCCCTCCACTTT,TRBD1,TRBV28,.,TRBJ1-6
CANRKEGASYEQYF,TGTGCCAACCGAAAGGAGGGGGCCTCCTACGAGCAGTACTTC,.,TRBV2,.,TRBJ2-7
CASSQRSGEIGYTF,TGTGCCAGCAGCCAAAGATCGGGAGAAATCGGCTACACCTTC,.,TRBV3-1/TRBV3-2,.,TRBJ1-2
CASSLIAGGAGELFF,TGTGCCAGCAGCCTTATCGCCGGAGGAGCCGGGGAGCTGTTTTTT,.,TRBV7-2,.,TRBJ2-2